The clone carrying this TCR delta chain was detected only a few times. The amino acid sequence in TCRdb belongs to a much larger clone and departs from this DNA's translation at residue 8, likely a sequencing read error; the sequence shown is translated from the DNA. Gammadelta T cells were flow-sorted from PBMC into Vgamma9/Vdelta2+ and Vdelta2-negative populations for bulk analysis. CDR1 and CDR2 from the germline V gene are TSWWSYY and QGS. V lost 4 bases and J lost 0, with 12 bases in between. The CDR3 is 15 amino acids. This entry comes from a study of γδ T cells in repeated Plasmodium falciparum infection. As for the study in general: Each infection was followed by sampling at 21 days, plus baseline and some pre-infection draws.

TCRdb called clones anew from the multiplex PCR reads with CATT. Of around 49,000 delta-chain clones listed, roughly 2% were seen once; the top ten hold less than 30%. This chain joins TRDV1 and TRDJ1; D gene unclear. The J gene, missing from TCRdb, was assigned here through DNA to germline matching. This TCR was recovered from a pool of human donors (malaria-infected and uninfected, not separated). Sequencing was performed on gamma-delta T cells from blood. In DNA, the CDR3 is TGTGCTCTTGGGGGAAGGCTCCACTACACCGATAAACTCATCTTT. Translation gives CALGGRLHYTDKLIF.